These 20 T cell receptor beta chains came from one sample sequenced in a study of OX40 agonist ivuxolimab in advanced cancers. Data came from immunoSEQ multiplex PCR; TCRdb stores just in-frame clones and leaves some out. The data hold about 30,000 clones, with approximately 88% observed a single time. The sample consisted of CD4+ or CD8+ T cells sorted from blood, taken in a trial of the OX40 agonist ivuxolimab. The source of these receptors is an adult with an advanced solid tumor such as melanoma, head and neck, liver or kidney cancer.

This sequence joins TRBV7-9 and TRBJ2-7, with TRBD1 as a possible D gene (7 bases). CDR3 length equals 12 residues. CDR1 is SEHNR and CDR2 is FQNEAQ in the germline V gene (reference sequence). Between the trimmed V and J ends, which lost 4 bases and 10 bases, there was a span of 14 bases. CDR3: CASSSDREDQYF. The DNA of the CDR3 is TGTGCCAGCAGCTCCGACAGGGAGGACCAGTACTTC.

As DNA, the CDR3 is TGTGCCAGCAGCCCCCTCGGGGAGGGTGGCTACACCTTC. Translation: CASSPLGEGGYTF. The rearrangement joins TRBV7-9 to TRBJ1-2, with unresolved D. Germline loops: CDR1 SEHNR, CDR2 FQNEAQ (reference sequence). The CDR3 covers 13 residues. V shed 5 bases and J shed 7 bases, with 14 bases lying between them.

The chain is built from TRBV5-6 and TRBJ1-5; 8 positions match TRBD1. The CDR3 sequence is 16 residues long. The ends lost 4 bases at V and 0 bases at J; junction bases unmatched: 6. In germline, CDR1 is SGHDT, CDR2 YYEEEE. In DNA form, the CDR3 reads TGTGCCAGCAGCCTTCGGACAGGGCTTAGCAATCAGCCCCAGCATTTT. It yields the protein CASSLRTGLSNQPQHF.

This clone was recorded a few times. The gene calls are TRBV4-1 and TRBJ2-1; D is uncertain. The CDR3 loop spans 11 amino acids. The V gene lost 0 bases and the J gene lost 9 bases, with 3 bases spanning the gap. The germline CDR1 and CDR2 sequences are MGHRA and YSYEKL. CDR3 coding DNA: TGCGCCAGCAGCCAAGATCGTGAGCAGTTCTTC. Protein: CASSQDREQFF.

V and J are TRBV27 and TRBJ2-1, with 10 bases identical to TRBD1. Germline trimming cut 3 bases from V and 8 bases from J; bases unmatched to any gene: 16. This CDR3 region has 18 residues. The germline V gene has CDR1 MNHEY and CDR2 SMNVEV (reference sequence). CDR3 sequence (DNA): TGTGCCAGCAGTTTCGGGGACCCCGGGACAGGGGTCTCTGATGAGCAGTTCTTC. Translating it yields CASSFGDPGTGVSDEQFF.

This sequence joins TRBV4-3 and TRBJ1-2; the match to TRBD1 covers 10 bases. Germline values: CDR1 LGHNA, CDR2 YSLEER. Trimming at V came to 3 bases and at J to 5 bases, leaving 6 bases not matched to a gene. The CDR3 is made up of 15 amino acids. CDR3 nucleotide sequence: TGCGCCAGCAGCCACCTCGGACAGGGGGTGTATGGCTACACCTTC. This codes for CASSHLGQGVYGYTF.

This clone was counted between two and nine times. The J gene is TRBJ1-1, the V gene TRBV4-1; D is uncertain. V was cut by 0 bases and J by 3 bases, with 14 bases left in between. There are 16 residues in the CDR3. Germline values: CDR1 MGHRA, CDR2 YSYEKL. CDR3 bases: TGCGCCAGCAGCCAAGATAGGAGAGGGTCGGACACTGAAGCTTTCTTT. This gives the protein CASSQDRRGSDTEAFF.

The V gene is TRBV7-9, the J gene TRBJ2-7; D might be TRBD2 (6 bases). Between the trimmed V and J ends, which lost 4 bases and 0 bases, there was a span of 7 bases. The CDR3 runs to 13 residues. Germline V gene data show CDR1 as SEHNR and CDR2 as FQNEAQ (reference sequence). The chain's CDR3 is CASSSGDSYEQYF. The CDR3 nucleotides read TGTGCCAGCAGCTCGGGGGACTCCTACGAGCAGTACTTC.

The J gene is TRBJ1-4, the V gene TRBV27; D is unresolved. The germline V gene has CDR1 MNHEY and CDR2 SMNVEV (reference sequence). V was trimmed by 4 bases and J by 10 bases, leaving 7 bases between them. The CDR3 consists of 11 residues. CDR3 DNA: TGTGCCAGCAGTTCGAACGGAAAACTGTTTTTT. Translated, it gives CASSSNGKLFF.

In this sample, this clone is medium-sized. Other DNA sequences from this sample encode an identical CDR3 as well. The chain links TRBV25-1 to TRBJ2-7, with D unresolved. Looked up from germline, CDR1 is MGHDK and CDR2 is SYGVNS. This CDR3 comprises 11 residues. The V end lost 3 bases, the J end lost 3 bases, and 3 bases lay between the germline ends. CDR3 residues: CASSDSYEQYF. CDR3 nucleotide sequence: TGTGCCAGCAGTGACAGCTACGAGCAGTACTTC.

V usage is TRBV4-1 and J usage is TRBJ2-3, with D perhaps assigned TRBD1 or TRBD2 (5 bases each). CDR3 length: 17 residues. Germline lookup yields CDR1 MGHRA and CDR2 YSYEKL. Trimming stripped 0 bases from V and 8 bases from J, with 21 bases between. CDR3 amino acids: CASSQDSQGLARGTQYF. In DNA, the CDR3 is TGCGCCAGCAGCCAAGATAGCCAGGGCCTGGCGAGGGGTACGCAGTATTTT.

The chain employs TRBV28 and TRBJ2-5; 7 nucleotides match TRBD1. This CDR3 is 14 amino acids long. V lost 4 bases to trimming and J lost 3 bases; unmatched junction nucleotides: 5. In germline, CDR1 is MDHEN, CDR2 SYDVKM. The CDR3 loop reads CASSSDRKEETQYF. The CDR3 bases are TGTGCCAGCAGTTCGGACAGGAAAGAAGAGACCCAGTACTTC.

The gene calls are TRBV15 and TRBJ1-1, with unresolved D. Germline-derived CDR1 and CDR2 are LNHNV and YYDKDF (reference sequence). This CDR3 is built from 14 residues. With 6 bases removed from V and 3 bases from J, the gap between germline ends came to 14 bases. CDR3 loop: CATRSRPPDTEAFF. CDR3 DNA sequence: TGTGCCACCAGGAGTAGACCGCCTGACACTGAAGCTTTCTTT.

This sequence joins TRBV6-1 and TRBJ2-5, with D possibly called TRBD1 or TRBD2 (5 bases each). This CDR3 is built from 14 residues. The V end lost 2 bases, the J end lost 5 bases, and 12 bases lay between the germline ends. Germline V gene data show CDR1 as MNHNS and CDR2 as SASEGT. CDR3 bases: TGTGCCAGCAGTGAATGGCAGGGCGGGGAGACCCAGTACTTC. Translation gives CASSEWQGGETQYF.

This clone appeared a few times. The J gene is TRBJ2-2, the V gene TRBV9; D remains ambiguous. The CDR3 totals 14 residues. Germline V lookup: CDR1 SGDLS, CDR2 YYNGEE. The ends were cut back, 4 bases at V and 7 bases at J, with 14 bases in the middle. CDR3 sequence (DNA): TGTGCCAGCAGCCCCCCCCGCTTTCACGGGGAGCTGTTTTTT. It is translated as CASSPPRFHGELFF.

This CDR3 reads CASSLGYPGEQYF. In nucleotides, the CDR3 is TGTGCCAGCAGCTTGGGGTACCCTGGAGAGCAGTACTTC. This chain links TRBV7-9 with TRBJ2-7; D call uncertain. The germline V gene encodes CDR1 SEHNR and CDR2 FQNEAQ (reference sequence). The CDR3 loop spans 13 amino acids. The V gene lost 3 bases and the J gene lost 7 bases, with 13 bases spanning the gap. The variable domain in full, with the rest retrieved from reference TRBV7-9 and TRBJ2-7, is DTGVSQNPRHKITKRGQNVTFRCDPISEHNRLYWYRQTLGQGPEFLTYFQNEAQLEKSRLLSDRFSAERPKGSFSTLEIQRTEQGDSAMYLCASSLGYPGEQYFGPGTRLTVT.

The V and J genes are TRBV28 and TRBJ2-5, with 11 bases identical to TRBD1. J gave up 5 bases and V 4 bases, and 6 bases lay outside the gene matches. The CDR3 length is 15 residues. Germline CDR1 reads MDHEN; CDR2 reads SYDVKM. The CDR3 reads CASSSWDRGVETQYF. CDR3 bases: TGTGCCAGCAGTTCGTGGGACAGGGGGGTCGAGACCCAGTACTTC.

The chain employs TRBV27 and TRBJ1-2, with 10 bases matching TRBD1. V was pared by 6 bases and J by 3 bases, with 4 bases of the junction left unmatched. The germline CDR1 and CDR2 sequences are MNHEY and SMNVEV (reference sequence). This CDR3 contains 14 residues. The CDR3 region is CASSPGTGDYGYTF. The CDR3 nucleotides read TGTGCCAGCAGCCCCGGGACAGGGGACTATGGCTACACCTTC.

V gene TRBV7-2 combines with J gene TRBJ1-2; perhaps TRBD1 as D (6 bases). The length of the CDR3 is 15 residues. Trimming shortened V by 4 bases and J by 3 bases, and 15 bases separated the two germline ends. Germline CDR1 and CDR2: SGHTA and FQGNSA. As DNA, the CDR3 is TGTGCCAGCAGCTCGACAGGAGGCGGGTACTATGGCTACACCTTC. It codes for CASSSTGGGYYGYTF.

This rearrangement joins TRBV11-2 to TRBJ2-2; D gene uncertain. CDR1 SGHAT and CDR2 FQNNGV come from the germline V gene. This CDR3 spans 12 amino acids. The V end was cut by 6 bases, the J end by 6 bases, with 8 bases between. The CDR3 DNA reads as TGTGCCAGCAGATCAGGACCCGGGGAGCTGTTTTTT. Translation gives CASRSGPGELFF.